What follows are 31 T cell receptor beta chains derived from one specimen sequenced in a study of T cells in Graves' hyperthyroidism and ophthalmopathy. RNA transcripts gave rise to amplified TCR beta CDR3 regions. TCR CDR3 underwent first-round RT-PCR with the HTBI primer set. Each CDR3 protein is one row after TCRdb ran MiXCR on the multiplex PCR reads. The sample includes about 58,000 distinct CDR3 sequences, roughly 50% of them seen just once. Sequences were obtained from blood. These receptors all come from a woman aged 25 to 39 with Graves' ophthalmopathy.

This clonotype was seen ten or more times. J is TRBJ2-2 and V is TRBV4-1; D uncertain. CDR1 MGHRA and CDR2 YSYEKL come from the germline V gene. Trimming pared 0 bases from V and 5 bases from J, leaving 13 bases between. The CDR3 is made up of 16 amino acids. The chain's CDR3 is CASSQDALSLTGELFF. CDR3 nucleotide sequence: TGCGCCAGCAGCCAAGATGCCCTTAGCCTGACCGGGGAGCTGTTTTTT.

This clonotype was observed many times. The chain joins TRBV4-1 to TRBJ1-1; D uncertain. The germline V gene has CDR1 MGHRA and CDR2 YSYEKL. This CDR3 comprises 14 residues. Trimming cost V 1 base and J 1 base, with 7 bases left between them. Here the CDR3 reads CASSQGVANTEAFF. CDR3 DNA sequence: TGCGCCAGCAGCCAAGGTGTCGCGAACACTGAAGCTTTCTTT.

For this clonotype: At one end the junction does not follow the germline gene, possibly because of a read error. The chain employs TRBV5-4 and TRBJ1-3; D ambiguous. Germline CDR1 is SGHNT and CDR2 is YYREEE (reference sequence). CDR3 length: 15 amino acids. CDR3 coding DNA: TGCGCCAGCAGCTTAAGAGCTGGCTCTGGAAACACCATATATTTT. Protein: CASSLRAGSGNTIYF.

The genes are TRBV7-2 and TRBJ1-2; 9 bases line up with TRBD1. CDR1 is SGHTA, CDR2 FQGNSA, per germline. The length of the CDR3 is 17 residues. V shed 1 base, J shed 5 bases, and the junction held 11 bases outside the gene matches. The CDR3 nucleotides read TGTGCCAGCAGCTTAGTGGGCCCCGCGGGACAGGGTTATGGCTACACCTTC. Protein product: CASSLVGPAGQGYGYTF.

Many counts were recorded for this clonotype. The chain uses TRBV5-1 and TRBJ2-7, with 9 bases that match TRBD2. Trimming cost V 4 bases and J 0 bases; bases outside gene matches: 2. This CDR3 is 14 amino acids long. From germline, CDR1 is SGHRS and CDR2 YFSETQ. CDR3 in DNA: TGCGCCAGCAGCGTACTAGCGGGCTCCTACGAGCAGTACTTC. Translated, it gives CASSVLAGSYEQYF.

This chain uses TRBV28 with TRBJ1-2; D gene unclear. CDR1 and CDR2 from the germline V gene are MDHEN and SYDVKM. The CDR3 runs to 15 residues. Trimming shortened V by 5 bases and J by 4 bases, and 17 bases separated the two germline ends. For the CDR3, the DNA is TGTGCCAGCAGTGTCCCAGGACTAGCGGCCTATGGCTACACCTTC. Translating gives CASSVPGLAAYGYTF.

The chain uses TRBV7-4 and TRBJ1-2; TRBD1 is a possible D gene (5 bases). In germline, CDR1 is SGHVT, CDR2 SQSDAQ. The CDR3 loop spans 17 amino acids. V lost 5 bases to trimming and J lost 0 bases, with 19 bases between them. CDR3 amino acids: CASSPGLGGRANYGYTF. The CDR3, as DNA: TGTGCCAGCAGCCCGGGACTGGGGGGTAGAGCTAACTATGGCTACACCTTC.

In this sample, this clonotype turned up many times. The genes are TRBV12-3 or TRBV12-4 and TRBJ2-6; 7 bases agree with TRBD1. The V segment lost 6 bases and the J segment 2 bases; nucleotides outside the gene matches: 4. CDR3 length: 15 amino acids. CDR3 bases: TGTGCCAGCAGAAAACAGGGGACTGGGGCCAACGTCCTGACTTTC. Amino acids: CASRKQGTGANVLTF.

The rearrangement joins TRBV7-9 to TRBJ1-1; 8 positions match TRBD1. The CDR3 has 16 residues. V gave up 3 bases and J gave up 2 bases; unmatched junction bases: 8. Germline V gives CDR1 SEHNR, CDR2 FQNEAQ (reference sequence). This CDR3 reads CASSLQGAPGNTEAFF. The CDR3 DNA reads TGTGCCAGCAGCTTGCAGGGGGCGCCCGGAAACACTGAAGCTTTCTTT.

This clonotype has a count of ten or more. In nucleotides, the CDR3 is TGTGCCAGTAGCTCAAATGGCCCGGACGAAGGGTACGAGCAGTACTTC. The encoded protein is CASSSNGPDEGYEQYF. The genes are TRBV19 and TRBJ2-7; D is ambiguous. Trimming took off 6 bases at V and 4 bases at J, with 22 bases between the two ends. The CDR3 runs to 16 residues. Per germline, CDR1 LNHDA and CDR2 SQIVND (reference sequence).

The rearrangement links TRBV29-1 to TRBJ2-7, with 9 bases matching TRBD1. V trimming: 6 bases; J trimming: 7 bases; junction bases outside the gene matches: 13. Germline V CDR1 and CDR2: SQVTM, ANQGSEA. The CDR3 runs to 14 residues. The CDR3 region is CSVGTGTGTGEQYF. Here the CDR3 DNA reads TGCAGCGTCGGCACCGGGACAGGGACTGGTGAGCAGTACTTC.

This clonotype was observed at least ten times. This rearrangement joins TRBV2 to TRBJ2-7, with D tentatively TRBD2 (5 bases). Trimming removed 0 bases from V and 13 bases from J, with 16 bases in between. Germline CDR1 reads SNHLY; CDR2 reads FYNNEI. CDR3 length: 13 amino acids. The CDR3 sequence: CASSEALRLSGYF. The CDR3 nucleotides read TGTGCCAGCAGTGAAGCGCTTCGGCTGAGCGGTTACTTC.

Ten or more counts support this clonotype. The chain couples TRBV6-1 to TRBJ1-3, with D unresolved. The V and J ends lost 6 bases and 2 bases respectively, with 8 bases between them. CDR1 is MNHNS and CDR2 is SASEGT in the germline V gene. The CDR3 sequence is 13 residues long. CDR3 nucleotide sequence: TGTGCCAGCAGCGGGCAGCCTGGAAACACCATATATTTT. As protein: CASSGQPGNTIYF.

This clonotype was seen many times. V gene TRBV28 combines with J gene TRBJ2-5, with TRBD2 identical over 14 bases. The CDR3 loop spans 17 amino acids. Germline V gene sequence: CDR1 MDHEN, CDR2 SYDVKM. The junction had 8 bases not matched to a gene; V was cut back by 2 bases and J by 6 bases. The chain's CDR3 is CASSLRLAGGRKKTQYF. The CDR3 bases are TGTGCCAGCAGTTTACGACTAGCGGGAGGGAGGAAAAAGACCCAGTACTTC.

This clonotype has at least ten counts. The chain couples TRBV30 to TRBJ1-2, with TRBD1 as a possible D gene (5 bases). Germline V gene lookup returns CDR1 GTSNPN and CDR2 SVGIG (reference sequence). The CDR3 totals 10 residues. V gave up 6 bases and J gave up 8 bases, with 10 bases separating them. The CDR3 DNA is TGTGCCTGCCTGGGGGGAGGCTACACCTTC. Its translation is CACLGGGYTF. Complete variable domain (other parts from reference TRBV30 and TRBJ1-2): SQTIHQWPATLVQPVGSPLSLECTVEGTSNPNLYWYRQAAGRGLQLLFYSVGIGQISSEVPQNLSASRPQDRQFILSSKKLLLSDSGFYLCACLGGGYTFGSGTRLTVV.

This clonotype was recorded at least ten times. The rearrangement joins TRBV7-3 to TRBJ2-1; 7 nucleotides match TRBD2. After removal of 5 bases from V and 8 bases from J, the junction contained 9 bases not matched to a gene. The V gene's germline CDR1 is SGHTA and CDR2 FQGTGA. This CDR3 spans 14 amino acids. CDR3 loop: CASSPSGGSDEQFF. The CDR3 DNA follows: TGTGCCAGCAGCCCCTCGGGCGGGAGCGATGAGCAGTTCTTC.

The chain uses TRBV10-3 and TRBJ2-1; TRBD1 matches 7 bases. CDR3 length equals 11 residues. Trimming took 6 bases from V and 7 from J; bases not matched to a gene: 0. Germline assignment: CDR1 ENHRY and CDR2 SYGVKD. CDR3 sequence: CAIRTGNEQFF. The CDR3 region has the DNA TGTGCCATCAGGACAGGGAATGAGCAGTTCTTC.

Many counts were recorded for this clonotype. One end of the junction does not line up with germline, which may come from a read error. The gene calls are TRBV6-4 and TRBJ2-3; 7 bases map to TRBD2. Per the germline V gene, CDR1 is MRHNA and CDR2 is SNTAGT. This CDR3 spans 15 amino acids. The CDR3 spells CASSDGGSETDTRYF. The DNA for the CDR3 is TGTGCCAGCAGTGACGGCGGGAGTGAGACAGATACGCGGTATTTT.

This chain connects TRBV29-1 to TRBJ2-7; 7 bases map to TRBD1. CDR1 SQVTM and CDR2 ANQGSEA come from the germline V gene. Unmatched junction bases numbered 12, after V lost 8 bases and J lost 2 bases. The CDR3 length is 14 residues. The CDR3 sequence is CSSGLTGRTYEQYF. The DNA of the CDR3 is TGCAGCTCCGGACTGACAGGGCGTACCTACGAGCAGTACTTC.

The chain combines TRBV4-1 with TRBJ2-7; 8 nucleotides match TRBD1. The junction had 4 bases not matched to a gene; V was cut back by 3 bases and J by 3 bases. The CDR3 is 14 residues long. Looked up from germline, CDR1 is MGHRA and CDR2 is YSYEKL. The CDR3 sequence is CASSHGQGDYEQYF. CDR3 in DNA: TGCGCCAGCAGCCATGGACAGGGAGACTACGAGCAGTACTTC.

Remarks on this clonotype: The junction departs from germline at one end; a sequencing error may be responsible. CDR3: CASSLRAGDFQEAQYF. The CDR3 region has the DNA TGTGCCAGCAGCTTGCGGGCAGGGGACTTCCAAGAGGCCCAGTACTTC. The V and J genes are TRBV5-6 and TRBJ2-5; the D call may be TRBD1 or TRBD2 (6 bases each). Per germline, CDR1 SGHDT and CDR2 YYEEEE. The CDR3 length is 16 residues. Combining the CDR3 with reference TRBV5-6 and TRBJ2-5 gives the whole variable domain DAGVTQSPTHLIKTRGQQVTLRCSPKSGHDTVSWYQQALGQGPQFIFQYYEEEERQRGNFPDRFSGHQFPNYSSELNVNALLLGDSALYLCASSLRAGDFQEAQYFGPGTRLLVL.

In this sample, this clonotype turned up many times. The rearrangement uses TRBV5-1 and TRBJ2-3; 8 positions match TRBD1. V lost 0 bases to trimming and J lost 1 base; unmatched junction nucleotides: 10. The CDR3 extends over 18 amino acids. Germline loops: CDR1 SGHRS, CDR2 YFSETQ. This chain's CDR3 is CASSLDIWKTGGTDTQYF. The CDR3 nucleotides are TGCGCCAGCAGCTTGGATATATGGAAGACAGGGGGCACAGATACGCAGTATTTT.

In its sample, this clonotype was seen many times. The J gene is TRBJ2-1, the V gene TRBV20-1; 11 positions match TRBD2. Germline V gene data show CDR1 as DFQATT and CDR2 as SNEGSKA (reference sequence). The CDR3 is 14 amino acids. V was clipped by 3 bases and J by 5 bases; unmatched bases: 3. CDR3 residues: CSASASGRNNEQFF. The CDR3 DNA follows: TGCAGTGCTAGCGCTAGCGGGAGGAACAATGAGCAGTTCTTC.

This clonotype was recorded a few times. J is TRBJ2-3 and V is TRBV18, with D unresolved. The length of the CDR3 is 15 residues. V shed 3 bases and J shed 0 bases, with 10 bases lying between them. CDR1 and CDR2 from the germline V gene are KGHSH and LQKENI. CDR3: CASSPGSRSTDTQYF. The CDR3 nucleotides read TGTGCCAGCTCACCCGGTTCGCGGAGCACAGATACGCAGTATTTT.

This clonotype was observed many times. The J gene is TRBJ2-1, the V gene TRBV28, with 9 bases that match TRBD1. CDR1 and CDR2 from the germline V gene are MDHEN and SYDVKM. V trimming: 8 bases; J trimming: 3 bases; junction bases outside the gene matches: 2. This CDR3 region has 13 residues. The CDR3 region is CASGTGYYNEQFF. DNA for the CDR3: TGTGCCAGCGGGACAGGGTACTACAATGAGCAGTTCTTC.

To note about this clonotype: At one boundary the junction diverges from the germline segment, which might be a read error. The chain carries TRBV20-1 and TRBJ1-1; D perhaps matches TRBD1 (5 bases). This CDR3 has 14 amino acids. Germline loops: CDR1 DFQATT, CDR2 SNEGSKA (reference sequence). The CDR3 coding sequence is TGCAGTGCGTCCGGGGGGGGACCTAACACGGAAGCTTTCTTT. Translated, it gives CSASGGGPNTEAFF.

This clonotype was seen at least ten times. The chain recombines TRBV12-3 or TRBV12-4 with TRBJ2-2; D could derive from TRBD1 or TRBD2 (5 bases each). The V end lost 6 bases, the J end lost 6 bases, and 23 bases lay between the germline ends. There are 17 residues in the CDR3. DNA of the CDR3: TGTGCCAGCAGCCTGGAGGCCGGGACGATCCTCGCCGGGGAGCTGTTTTTT. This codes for CASSLEAGTILAGELFF.

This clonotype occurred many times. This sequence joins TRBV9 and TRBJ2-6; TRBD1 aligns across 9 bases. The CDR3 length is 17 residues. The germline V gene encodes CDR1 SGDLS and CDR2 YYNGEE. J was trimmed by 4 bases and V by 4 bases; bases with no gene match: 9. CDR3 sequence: CASSPAGQGFGANVLTF. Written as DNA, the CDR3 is TGTGCCAGCAGCCCCGCGGGACAGGGTTTCGGGGCCAACGTCCTGACTTTC.

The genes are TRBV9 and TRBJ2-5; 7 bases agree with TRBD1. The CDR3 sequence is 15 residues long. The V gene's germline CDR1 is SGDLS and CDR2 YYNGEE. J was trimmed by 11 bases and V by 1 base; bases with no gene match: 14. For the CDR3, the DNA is TGTGCCAGCAGCGTATCAGGGGGTTACACAGATACGCAGTACTTC. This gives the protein CASSVSGGYTDTQYF.

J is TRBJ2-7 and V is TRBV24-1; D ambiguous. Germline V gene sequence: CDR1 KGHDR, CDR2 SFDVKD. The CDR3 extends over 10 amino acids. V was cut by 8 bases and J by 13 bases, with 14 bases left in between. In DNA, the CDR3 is TGTGCCACCACCTCCATCCTGCATTACTTC. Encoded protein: CATTSILHYF.

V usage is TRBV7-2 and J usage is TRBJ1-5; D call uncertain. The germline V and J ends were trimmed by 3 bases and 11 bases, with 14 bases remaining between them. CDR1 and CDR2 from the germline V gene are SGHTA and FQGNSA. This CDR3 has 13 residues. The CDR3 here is CASSLNGQETQHF. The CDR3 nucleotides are TGTGCCAGCAGCTTGAACGGGCAAGAGACCCAGCATTTT.